This TCR beta chain was found in a study of beta chain features in type 1 diabetes. The CDR3 has 14 amino acids. Trimming stripped 0 bases from V and 0 bases from J, with 7 bases between. The germline V gene has CDR1 SGHRS and CDR2 YFSETQ. Reverse transcription of all isolated RNA meant that expressed TCRB transcripts were sequenced. The average output of naive, central memory and regulatory T cell samples was a few million reads. Profiling relied on immunoSEQ multiplex PCR, and the TCRdb table lists in-frame clones only, not all of them. The sample includes 500,000 to 700,000 clones, less than 20% of them seen just once. Every donor provided one heparinised blood draw, which averaged approximately 100 mL. Via CD45RO/CCR7/CD25/CD127/CD95/CD27, cells of the CD4+ naive, central memory, regulatory and stem cell-like memory subsets were sorted.

Material for sequencing was naive CD4+ T cells from blood. V gene TRBV5-1 combines with J gene TRBJ2-7; no clear D gene. This clonotype was sampled from a man between 18 and 29 years old in good health. CDR3 DNA: TGCGCCAGCAGCTTGGGACGGAACTCCTACGAGCAGTACTTC. As protein: CASSLGRNSYEQYF.